The 19 T cell receptor beta chains presented below share a single source sample, sequenced in a study of blood T cell repertoires in COVID-19. Using immunoSEQ multiplex PCR, the repertoire was profiled, and TCRdb retains in-frame clones only, with some absent. The repertoire holds about 66,000 clones, with 82% as singletons. The sample comprised peripheral blood. These receptors all come from a man in his fifties or sixties with acute or convalescent COVID-19.

V usage is TRBV5-4 and J usage is TRBJ2-5, with D tentatively TRBD1 (6 bases). CDR1 and CDR2 (germline): SGHNT, YYREEE (reference sequence). The CDR3 covers 13 residues. The V end lost 4 bases, the J end lost 1 base, and 8 bases lay between the germline ends. CDR3 DNA sequence: TGTGCCAGCAGCCTGGACAGCCAAGAGACCCAGTACTTC. Protein sequence: CASSLDSQETQYF.

The gene calls are TRBV6-2 or TRBV6-3 and TRBJ1-4; D is ambiguous. Trimming stripped 5 bases from V and 10 bases from J, with 11 bases between. CDR1 is MNHEY and CDR2 is SVGEGT in the germline V gene. The CDR3 consists of 12 residues. CDR3 region: CASSLDRGKLFF. In nucleotides, the CDR3 is TGTGCCAGCAGTCTCGACCGGGGAAAACTGTTTTTT.

The V gene is TRBV29-1, the J gene TRBJ1-4, with D perhaps TRBD1 (6 bases). Germline loops: CDR1 SQVTM, CDR2 ANQGSEA. The CDR3 is 12 residues long. The ends were cut back, 6 bases at V and 7 bases at J, with 12 bases in the middle. CDR3 nucleotides: TGCAGCGTGGGGGGGCAGTTTGAAAAACTGTTTTTT. This encodes CSVGGQFEKLFF.

This chain uses TRBV3-1 (or the pseudogene TRBV3-2) with TRBJ2-1; 10 bases line up with TRBD1. The CDR3 spans 14 residues. J gave up 7 bases and V 5 bases, and 5 bases lay outside the gene matches. From germline, CDR1 is LGHDT and CDR2 YNNKEL (reference sequence). The CDR3 sequence is CASSRDRGVNEQFF. CDR3 DNA: TGTGCCAGCAGCAGGGACAGGGGAGTAAATGAGCAGTTCTTC.

V and J are TRBV30 and TRBJ2-1, with TRBD1 matching 9 bases. V was pared by 2 bases and J by 8 bases, with 7 bases of the junction left unmatched. The length of the CDR3 is 14 residues. Germline CDR1 and CDR2: GTSNPN and SVGIG (reference sequence). CDR3 nucleotide sequence: TGTGCCTGGAGTCGAGGCGGGACAGGGCATGAGCAGTTCTTC. It is translated as CAWSRGGTGHEQFF. Full variable domain (missing parts from reference TRBV30 and TRBJ2-1): SQTIHQWPATLVQPVGSPLSLECTVEGTSNPNLYWYRQAAGRGLQLLFYSVGIGQISSEVPQNLSASRPQDRQFILSSKKLLLSDSGFYLCAWSRGGTGHEQFFGPGTRLTVL.

This clone was found a few times. The V call is TRBV19, the J call TRBJ1-5, with 8 bases fitting TRBD1. The V segment lost 3 bases and the J segment 7 bases; nucleotides outside the gene matches: 14. The CDR3 is 17 amino acids. Germline V gene lookup returns CDR1 LNHDA and CDR2 SQIVND (reference sequence). The CDR3 DNA sequence: TGTGCCAGTAGTATTAGTTTCGACAGGGGCCGCTGGCAGCCCCAGCATTTT. This encodes CASSISFDRGRWQPQHF.

The chain is built from TRBV19 and TRBJ1-5; D uncertain. V was cut by 7 bases and J by 2 bases, with 15 bases left in between. The V gene's germline CDR1 is LNHDA and CDR2 SQIVND (reference sequence). The CDR3 is made up of 15 amino acids. CDR3 nucleotide sequence: TGTGCCAGTAAAGGAGGAGTACCCGGCAATCAGCCCCAGCATTTT. Its translation: CASKGGVPGNQPQHF.

The chain uses TRBV5-4 and TRBJ1-6, with 8 bases that match TRBD1. CDR3 size: 15 residues. The trim removed 7 bases at V and 6 bases at J, leaving 9 bases unmatched. CDR1 SGHNT and CDR2 YYREEE come from the germline V gene (reference sequence). For the CDR3, the DNA is TGTGCCAGCCGGACAGGGAGGACTAGTAATTCACCCCTCCACTTT. It translates to CASRTGRTSNSPLHF.

This clone was seen once. The chain has TRBV6-5 and TRBJ1-4; D remains ambiguous. The ends were cut back, 7 bases at V and 4 bases at J, with 16 bases in the middle. This CDR3 comprises 15 residues. The germline V gene has CDR1 MNHEY and CDR2 SVGAGI. CDR3 DNA: TGTGCCAGCACCCTCGTGAGCGGGGTTAATGAAAAACTGTTTTTT. Residues: CASTLVSGVNEKLFF.

The chain employs TRBV15 and TRBJ1-1, with D hard to call. This CDR3 is built from 13 residues. Deletions cut 4 bases from V and 2 bases from J, with 8 bases between. Germline loops: CDR1 LNHNV, CDR2 YYDKDF (reference sequence). This CDR3 reads CATSIRLNTEAFF. Written as DNA, the CDR3 is TGTGCCACCAGCATCAGGCTAAACACTGAAGCTTTCTTT. Looking up the rest from reference TRBV15 and TRBJ1-1 gives the full variable domain: DAMVIQNPRYQVTQFGKPVTLSCSQTLNHNVMYWYQQKSSQAPKLLFHYYDKDFNNEADTPDNFQSRRPNTSFCFLDIRSPGLGDTAMYLCATSIRLNTEAFFGQGTRLTVV.

V and J are TRBV11-2 and TRBJ1-2; TRBD1 might be the D (5 bases). Deletions cut 1 base from V and 3 bases from J, with 9 bases between. Germline CDR1 is SGHAT and CDR2 is FQNNGV. The CDR3 is 14 residues long. CDR3 DNA sequence: TGTGCCAGCAGCTTAGGGGGGGTCGACTATGGCTACACCTTC. It is translated as CASSLGGVDYGYTF.

The gene calls are TRBV5-5 and TRBJ1-3; TRBD1 matches 8 bases. V gave up 3 bases and J gave up 2 bases; unmatched junction bases: 1. The CDR3 totals 14 residues. In germline, CDR1 is SGHKS, CDR2 YYEKEE (reference sequence). The CDR3 bases are TGTGCCAGCAGCTCACAGGGGGCTGGAAACACCATATATTTT. Protein product: CASSSQGAGNTIYF.

The chain carries TRBV7-9 and TRBJ2-7; D is unresolved. Germline V gene lookup returns CDR1 SEHNR and CDR2 FQNEAQ (reference sequence). The CDR3 is 13 residues long. Trimming took off 5 bases at V and 0 bases at J, with 8 bases between the two ends. The CDR3 region has the DNA TGTGCCAGCAGCACCCTCGGCTCCTACGAGCAGTACTTC. It encodes CASSTLGSYEQYF.

V and J are TRBV5-1 and TRBJ2-5; D might be TRBD1 (6 bases). Germline V gives CDR1 SGHRS, CDR2 YFSETQ. The CDR3 sequence is 15 residues long. The germline V and J ends were trimmed by 0 bases and 2 bases, with 11 bases remaining between them. The DNA of the CDR3 is TGCGCCAGCAGCTTGGAAGGGACACGTCAAGAGACCCAGTACTTC. It yields the protein CASSLEGTRQETQYF. The variable domain in full, completed from reference TRBV5-1 and TRBJ2-5, reads KAGVTQTPRYLIKTRGQQVTLSCSPISGHRSVSWYQQTPGQGLQFLFEYFSETQRNKGNFPGRFSGRQFSNSRSEMNVSTLELGDSALYLCASSLEGTRQETQYFGPGTRLLVL.

The chain's CDR3 is CASSPPQGNNEQFF. CDR3 nucleotides: TGTGCCAGCAGCCCCCCACAGGGGAACAATGAGCAGTTCTTC. The chain couples TRBV7-9 to TRBJ2-1; 7 positions agree with TRBD1. This CDR3 has 14 residues. With V trimmed by 5 bases and J by 5 bases, 6 bases remained unmatched. Per the germline V gene, CDR1 is SEHNR and CDR2 is FQNEAQ (reference sequence).

The chain uses TRBV24-1 and TRBJ1-4, with 8 bases that match TRBD1. Per germline, CDR1 KGHDR and CDR2 SFDVKD. The CDR3 spans 19 residues. The J segment lost 0 bases and the V segment lost 0 bases, leaving 8 bases of the junction unmatched. The CDR3 region has the DNA TGTGCCACCAGTGATTTGTCGGGACAGGACTTTGCAACTAATGAAAAACTGTTTTTT. It is translated as CATSDLSGQDFATNEKLFF.

The rearrangement joins TRBV4-2 to TRBJ1-5; no clear D. The CDR3 totals 18 residues. Germline V gives CDR1 LGHNA, CDR2 YNFKEQ. Trimming took off 1 base at V and 7 bases at J, with 23 bases between the two ends. This CDR3 is CASSQALSSGETGQPQHF. The CDR3 coding sequence is TGTGCCAGCAGCCAAGCCCTCAGCAGCGGGGAGACTGGGCAGCCCCAGCATTTT.

The chain joins TRBV7-9 to TRBJ2-5; tentatively, D is TRBD2 (6 bases). The CDR3 has 14 amino acids. The V gene's germline CDR1 is SEHNR and CDR2 FQNEAQ (reference sequence). V was shortened by 4 bases and J by 5 bases, with 14 bases between the two germline ends. This CDR3 is CASSYGAGGETQYF. The CDR3 region has the DNA TGTGCCAGCAGCTACGGGGCCGGGGGTGAGACCCAGTACTTC.

The rearrangement uses TRBV30 and TRBJ2-7; 9 nucleotides line up with TRBD1. Germline CDR1 and CDR2: GTSNPN and SVGIG (reference sequence). The CDR3 has 14 amino acids. V lost 4 bases and J lost 4; bases outside the gene matches: 8. The CDR3 loop is CAWNPGTGLYEQYF. CDR3 sequence (DNA): TGTGCCTGGAATCCCGGGACAGGGCTTTACGAGCAGTACTTC.